The 31 T cell receptor beta chains given below trace back to one sample, sequenced in a study of vaccination and CD4 T cells after COVID-19. Researchers used the Oncomine TCR Beta short-read assay to sequence DNA from cultured CD4+ T cells. Using its own MiXCR run on the PCR reads, TCRdb lists one record per CDR3 protein. The sample shows about 19,000 distinct CDR3 sequences, roughly 50% of them seen only once. No cognate antigen is known for these TCRs. Documented treatment: approximately nine-day PBMC culture with coronavirus spike peptide pools or control peptides (ViraFEST assay). Sequenced here: CD4+ T cells from blood, cultured in vitro, sampled before SARS-CoV-2 vaccination. The receptors stem from a human donor who had recovered from COVID-19.

The chain combines TRBV12-3 or TRBV12-4 with TRBJ1-1; TRBD1 is a possible D gene (5 bases). Deletions cut 5 bases from V and 10 bases from J, with 14 bases between. The CDR3 runs to 12 residues. The CDR3: CASSLRVLGAFF. CDR3 DNA: TGTGCCAGCAGTCTCAGGGTTCTCGGAGCTTTCTTT.

The sample holds a few counts of this clonotype. This sequence joins TRBV6-8 and TRBJ2-4, with D perhaps matching TRBD1 (6 bases). This CDR3 region has 15 residues. Per the germline V gene, CDR1 is MNHGY and CDR2 is SAAAGT. V was trimmed by 9 bases and J by 7 bases, leaving 22 bases between them. In DNA form, the CDR3 reads TGTGCCAGGCCTATTACAGGGTCCAGTGGTAACATTCAGTACTTC. It codes for CARPITGSSGNIQYF.

The CDR3 region is CSAYRDGRYEQYF. CDR3 nucleotide sequence: TGCAGTGCTTACCGGGACGGCCGTTACGAGCAGTACTTC. V gene TRBV20-1 combines with J gene TRBJ2-7, with D perhaps matching TRBD1 or TRBD2 (5 bases each). Looked up from germline, CDR1 is DFQATT and CDR2 is SNEGSKA (reference sequence). The CDR3 sequence is 13 residues long. Trimming left V 5 bases short and J 4 bases short, with 15 bases between.

The V gene is TRBV12-3 or TRBV12-4, the J gene TRBJ1-2, with 8 nucleotides matching TRBD1. The CDR3 has 13 residues. V gave up 5 bases and J gave up 4 bases; unmatched junction bases: 3. In nucleotides, the CDR3 is TGTGCCAGCAGTGTAGACAGGGGCTATGGCTACACCTTC. It translates to CASSVDRGYGYTF.

CDR3 region: CASSSGNGPYNEQFF. The CDR3 DNA reads as TGTGCCAGTAGTAGCGGGAACGGTCCATACAATGAGCAGTTCTTC. The chain is built from TRBV19 and TRBJ2-1; a weak D match, TRBD2 (6 bases). Looked up from germline, CDR1 is LNHDA and CDR2 is SQIVND (reference sequence). CDR3 length equals 15 residues. The V end lost 4 bases, the J end lost 4 bases, and 14 bases lay between the germline ends.

In its sample, this clonotype was seen a few times. J is TRBJ2-1 and V is TRBV20-1; D is uncertain. The CDR3 is made up of 12 amino acids. CDR1 and CDR2 (germline): DFQATT, SNEGSKA (reference sequence). V lost 3 bases to trimming and J lost 8 bases, with 11 bases between them. CDR3 amino acids: CSARGSRDEQFF. CDR3 nucleotides: TGCAGTGCTAGGGGCTCTAGGGATGAGCAGTTCTTC.

This sequence joins TRBV30 and TRBJ1-5; 8 nucleotides align to TRBD1. Trimming cost V 1 base and J 4 bases; bases outside gene matches: 12. The CDR3 totals 17 residues. Germline CDR1 is GTSNPN and CDR2 is SVGIG (reference sequence). The CDR3 sequence is CAWSGYQPDRANQPQHF. The CDR3, as DNA: TGTGCCTGGAGTGGATATCAACCGGACAGGGCAAATCAGCCCCAGCATTTT.

In nucleotides, the CDR3 is TGTGCCGTGACAGGGGTTTACACTGAAGCTTTCTTT. Translation: CAVTGVYTEAFF. The chain recombines TRBV19 with TRBJ1-1, with TRBD1 identical over 8 bases. Germline V gene sequence: CDR1 LNHDA, CDR2 SQIVND (reference sequence). The V gene end was trimmed by 11 bases and the J gene end by 3 bases; junction bases not matched to a gene: 5. The CDR3 has 12 residues.

The chain links TRBV7-9 to TRBJ2-3; 12 nucleotides align to TRBD2. The CDR3 covers 16 residues. J gave up 2 bases and V 5 bases, and 5 bases lay outside the gene matches. The germline CDR1 and CDR2 sequences are SEHNR and FQNEAQ (reference sequence). Here the CDR3 reads CASSLRTSGNTDTQYF. CDR3 bases: TGTGCCAGCAGCCTTCGGACTAGCGGGAACACAGATACGCAGTATTTT.

The J gene is TRBJ2-5, the V gene TRBV6-1; TRBD2 agrees at 9 bases. The CDR3 has 16 residues. V lost 5 bases and J lost 5; bases outside the gene matches: 12. In germline, CDR1 is MNHNS, CDR2 SASEGT. CDR3 nucleotide sequence: TGTGCCAGCAGTAAGACAGATAGCGGGAGCTGGGAGACCCAGTACTTC. This encodes CASSKTDSGSWETQYF.

This chain links TRBV27 with TRBJ2-7; maybe TRBD2 (6 bases). V lost 5 bases, J lost 6 bases, and 14 bases lay in between. The CDR3 loop spans 13 amino acids. Per germline, CDR1 MNHEY and CDR2 SMNVEV (reference sequence). CDR3 DNA: TGTGCCAGCAGTCTCCCCGGAGGGTCCGAGCAGTACTTC. Translation gives CASSLPGGSEQYF.

This chain links TRBV24-1 with TRBJ2-1; D is perhaps TRBD2 (5 bases). The V end lost 0 bases, the J end lost 1 base, and 9 bases lay between the germline ends. Germline CDR1 is KGHDR and CDR2 is SFDVKD. CDR3 length: 16 residues. In DNA, the CDR3 is TGTGCCACCAGTGATTTGAATGGGGAGTCCTACAATGAGCAGTTCTTC. Amino acids: CATSDLNGESYNEQFF.

The V call is TRBV28, the J call TRBJ1-2; possible D gene TRBD1, 5 bases. Trimming took 6 bases from V and 7 from J, leaving 9 bases between them. This CDR3 comprises 11 residues. CDR1 MDHEN and CDR2 SYDVKM come from the germline V gene. The CDR3 nucleotides are TGTGCCAGCAGACGGGACGGTGGCTACACCTTC. It yields the protein CASRRDGGYTF.

This clonotype was counted only a few times. The chain has TRBV2 and TRBJ2-7; D is ambiguous. Germline loops: CDR1 SNHLY, CDR2 FYNNEI. The CDR3 consists of 12 residues. V was cut by 2 bases and J by 6 bases, with 8 bases left in between. The CDR3, as DNA: TGTGCCAGCAGTGAACTCGCGCCCGAGCAGTACTTC. It yields the protein CASSELAPEQYF.

The chain joins TRBV6-1 to TRBJ2-2, with D perhaps TRBD2 (6 bases). Germline CDR1 MNHNS, CDR2 SASEGT. Trimming left V 5 bases short and J 1 base short, with 14 bases between. The CDR3 has 16 residues. CDR3 nucleotide sequence: TGTGCCAGCAGTCATCAGGGAGGTCTGAACACCGGGGAGCTGTTTTTT. Amino acid sequence: CASSHQGGLNTGELFF.

This clonotype was counted between two and nine times. J is TRBJ2-7 and V is TRBV6-1; a possible D gene is TRBD2 (6 bases). Germline CDR1 reads MNHNS; CDR2 reads SASEGT. This CDR3 is built from 14 residues. V gave up 7 bases and J gave up 1 base, with 14 bases separating them. The CDR3 sequence: CASTPAGRSYEQYF. The CDR3 bases are TGTGCCAGCACCCCGGCAGGGAGGTCCTACGAGCAGTACTTC.

The J gene is TRBJ2-5, the V gene TRBV20-1, with D unclear. Per the germline V gene, CDR1 is DFQATT and CDR2 is SNEGSKA (reference sequence). V gave up 6 bases and J gave up 5 bases, with 13 bases separating them. CDR3 length: 12 residues. The DNA of the CDR3 is TGCAGTGCCCCCACGTTGGGGGAGACCCAGTACTTC. Its protein is CSAPTLGETQYF.

V gene TRBV20-1 combines with J gene TRBJ1-2; 8 bases are a match to TRBD1. J lost 6 bases, V lost 5 bases, and 5 bases had no gene match. This CDR3 spans 12 amino acids. Looked up from germline, CDR1 is DFQATT and CDR2 is SNEGSKA (reference sequence). CDR3 in DNA: TGCAGTGCTGGACAGGGAGGGGATGGCTACACCTTC. It encodes CSAGQGGDGYTF.

The chain links TRBV6-1 to TRBJ2-3; 9 bases line up with TRBD1. V dropped 6 bases and J dropped 9; count of bases not matched to a gene: 13. The CDR3 is 15 amino acids. Germline V gene sequence: CDR1 MNHNS, CDR2 SASEGT. The CDR3 bases are TGTGCCAGCAGCTCCGGGACAGGGTCCCCGCGAACGCAGTATTTT. It is translated as CASSSGTGSPRTQYF.

The chain is built from TRBV24-1 and TRBJ2-1; 7 positions match TRBD2. CDR1 is KGHDR, CDR2 SFDVKD, per germline. V shed 9 bases, J shed 7 bases, and the junction held 14 bases outside the gene matches. The CDR3 spans 15 residues. The CDR3 reads CATGGRGAVRNEQFF. In DNA, the CDR3 is TGTGCCACCGGGGGGAGGGGAGCGGTTAGGAATGAGCAGTTCTTC.

The chain combines TRBV2 with TRBJ1-6, with D uncertain. This CDR3 has 15 amino acids. Germline lookup yields CDR1 SNHLY and CDR2 FYNNEI. V shed 8 bases and J shed 7 bases, with 18 bases lying between them. The CDR3 loop reads CASGWQEYLNSPLHF. The CDR3 DNA sequence: TGTGCCAGCGGGTGGCAGGAATACCTCAATTCACCCCTCCACTTT.

This sequence joins TRBV20-1 and TRBJ2-1, with 8 bases lining up with TRBD2. The CDR3 is 16 amino acids. Germline-derived CDR1 and CDR2 are DFQATT and SNEGSKA (reference sequence). Trimming cost V 3 bases and J 6 bases; bases outside gene matches: 13. This chain's CDR3 is CSASNLAGGDSNEQFF. For the CDR3, the DNA is TGCAGTGCTAGTAATCTGGCGGGAGGAGACTCCAATGAGCAGTTCTTC.

The chain combines TRBV14 with TRBJ1-5, with D perhaps matching TRBD1 (6 bases). The V gene's germline CDR1 is SGHDN and CDR2 FVKESK. This CDR3 has 13 amino acids. V lost 4 bases to trimming and J lost 6 bases, with 10 bases between them. The CDR3 DNA follows: TGTGCCAGCAGCCTTTCAGGGGCTCAGCCCCAGCATTTT. Protein: CASSLSGAQPQHF.

The chain carries TRBV6-4 and TRBJ2-3, with 7 bases lining up with TRBD2. The trim removed 2 bases at V and 1 base at J, leaving 0 bases unmatched. This CDR3 has 14 residues. Germline V gene lookup returns CDR1 MRHNA and CDR2 SNTAGT. The CDR3 sequence is CASSDAGGTDTQYF. For the CDR3, the DNA is TGTGCCAGCAGTGACGCGGGAGGCACAGATACGCAGTATTTT.

This chain connects TRBV20-1 to TRBJ1-5; D is perhaps TRBD1 (6 bases). Germline loops: CDR1 DFQATT, CDR2 SNEGSKA (reference sequence). The germline V and J ends were trimmed by 6 bases and 2 bases, with 17 bases remaining between them. CDR3 length: 15 residues. This CDR3 is CSARNRGGGNQPQHF. The CDR3 DNA reads TGCAGTGCACGTAATAGAGGGGGTGGCAATCAGCCCCAGCATTTT.

There are a few counts of this clonotype. The chain joins TRBV7-8 to TRBJ1-1; the D gene is possibly TRBD1 (5 bases). Trimming stripped 5 bases from V and 2 bases from J, with 15 bases between. The germline V gene encodes CDR1 SGHVS and CDR2 FQNEAQ. CDR3 size: 15 residues. The CDR3 region is CASSPFTGGNTEAFF. The CDR3 DNA reads TGTGCCAGCAGCCCATTTACAGGTGGTAACACTGAAGCTTTCTTT.

By share of the sample, this clonotype is medium-sized. This chain uses TRBV18 with TRBJ2-7; D tentatively fits TRBD1 or TRBD2 (5 bases each). This CDR3 comprises 14 residues. V lost 3 bases to trimming and J lost 1 base, with 10 bases between them. Per the germline V gene, CDR1 is KGHSH and CDR2 is LQKENI. CDR3 nucleotide sequence: TGTGCCAGCTCACCCGGGACGGAATCCTACGAGCAGTACTTC. Protein: CASSPGTESYEQYF.

The chain combines TRBV20-1 with TRBJ2-4; D is perhaps TRBD2 (5 bases). CDR1 DFQATT and CDR2 SNEGSKA come from the germline V gene (reference sequence). The CDR3 totals 13 residues. V was clipped by 4 bases and J by 7 bases, with 14 bases between them. DNA of the CDR3: TGCAGTGCTACCCTTGGGTCGGGGAACATTCAGTACTTC. Translated: CSATLGSGNIQYF.

This clonotype showed up just a few times. The J gene is TRBJ2-3, the V gene TRBV7-2; D perhaps matches TRBD2 (5 bases). Trimming removed 5 bases from V and 0 bases from J, with 6 bases in between. Germline loops: CDR1 SGHTA, CDR2 FQGNSA. The CDR3 has 13 amino acids. Here the CDR3 DNA reads TGTGCCAGCAGCCGGACTAGCACAGATACGCAGTATTTT. Translating gives CASSRTSTDTQYF.

The chain uses TRBV19 and TRBJ2-5; 12 nucleotides align to TRBD2. CDR1 and CDR2 (germline): LNHDA, SQIVND (reference sequence). The CDR3 loop spans 17 amino acids. Trimming cost V 6 bases and J 1 base; bases outside gene matches: 9. The CDR3 loop is CASSRTSGALSQETQYF. The CDR3, as DNA: TGTGCCAGTAGCAGGACTAGCGGGGCCCTCAGCCAAGAGACCCAGTACTTC.

The chain combines TRBV20-1 with TRBJ2-2; 8 bases line up with TRBD2. Germline CDR1 DFQATT, CDR2 SNEGSKA (reference sequence). With 4 bases clipped from V and 1 base from J, the junction kept 8 bases outside the gene matches. The length of the CDR3 is 16 residues. The CDR3 DNA follows: TGCAGTGCTAAAGATCTGGCGGGAGGGAACACCGGGGAGCTGTTTTTT. Protein product: CSAKDLAGGNTGELFF.